This T cell receptor (beta chain) was identified in a study of CD8 T cells in Susac syndrome (dated by TCRdb to between 2019 and 2020). At the level of the whole study: Among the Susac syndrome patients who were sequenced, clinically active disease was present in more than five and clinical remission was observed in roughly 8. At blood withdrawal, Susac syndrome patients were either therapy-naive, taking corticosteroids (in some cases with IVIg as well), or taking IVIg alone. Whether CD8+ T cell activation and differentiation in Susac syndrome was antigen driven was tested using repertoire sequencing. The full study reports these points: The TCR sequencing and HLA analysis was acknowledged to have included a relatively small number of individuals. In patients with Susac syndrome, the CD4+ T cell repertoire showed no detectable clonal expansion.

V drops 2 bases and J drops 3 bases, leaving 16 bases in between. CDR3 length: 16 amino acids, cysteine to phenylalanine. The only DNA kept is the CDR3, 48 bases in frame from the first base. For CDR1 and CDR2, the germline V gene (reference sequence) lists MNHNY and SVGAGI. RNA was extracted using the RNeasy kit, and roughly 0.45 to 1 microgram was reverse transcribed with random hexamers. TCR beta CDR3 regions were amplified with the immunoSEQ multiplex PCR assay covering 54 Vbeta and 13 Jbeta segments. PCR amplification bias was corrected using a synthetic template baseline for primer optimization and computational correction. Under the source paper's analysis protocol: Reads were assigned to V, D and J genes according to IMGT and analyzed in immunoSEQ Analyzer, with only productive sequences retained. Clonality was calculated as one minus the Shannon entropy normalized by log2 of the number of productive unique sequences. Public and private clones were assessed among the 100 most prevalent clones of each patient and control. Clones were defined as Susac-specific when absent from the healthy and MS cohorts, from about 970 published viral clones and from other ImmuneACCESS disease sequences. In TCRdb, the public reads were trimmed at Q25 with fastp and aligned with MiXCR, with productive beta chains retained. Entries that share a CDR3 protein sequence are merged under the most common genes and DNA. TCRdb, rather than the study authors, made the V and J calls. This sample gives 170,000 or so distinct CDR3 sequences in total; approximately 94% of them show up just once. Of the sample, approximately 0.11% is held by the ten largest clones.

Peripheral blood CD8+ and CD4+ T cells from healthy donors, Susac syndrome patients and multiple sclerosis patients were profiled using high-throughput TCR beta sequencing. Recently defined diagnostic criteria for definite or probable disease were met by the Susac syndrome patients. CD8+ TEMRA cells were enriched by FACS, while bulk CD8+ and CD4+ T cells were purified by magnetic negative isolation. Blood was collected in EDTA tubes and processed within 24 hours, with PBMCs isolated through density gradient centrifugation. PBMCs destined for TCR sequencing were cryopreserved in liquid nitrogen and later thawed in a 37 °C water bath. A purity of at least 90% was achieved for sorted or isolated CD4+, CD8+ and CD8+ TEMRA cells. About this clonotype itself: No antigen is known for it. Base qualities were left out, and no much larger clone turns up one base away.

The TCR originated in a human donor with Susac syndrome. Here the chain combines TRBV6-6 and TRBJ1-2; too little of a D gene remains to name it. Sample: CD4+ T cells from PBMCs. The nucleotide sequence reads TGTGCCAGCAGTTACGACGGGAAGTATCCGGACTATGGCTACACCTTC. Translated, this gives CASSYDGKYPDYGYTF.